These 11 T cell receptor beta chains originate from one sample sequenced in a study of human T cells and chemical hapten exposure. TCRdb independently ran MiXCR on the RACE reads; one entry per CDR3 protein. The table lists some 91,000 distinct CDR3 sequences, roughly a quarter of them singletons. This sample's time point: patch test 3, about 24 weeks after DPC sensitization. Sample treatment: therapeutic diphenylcyclopropenone sensitization with weekly scalp DPC. The sequenced sample was whole blood, obtained in connection with sensitization to the hapten diphenylcyclopropenone (DPC). These receptors were taken from a man aged 40-49 years with alopecia areata. Some clones in this sample may be carry-over from other donors' samples.

This chain joins TRBV28 and TRBJ2-7; D unclear. CDR3 length equals 13 residues. CDR1 and CDR2 (germline): MDHEN, SYDVKM. Trimming removed 7 bases at V and 2 bases at J, with 12 bases between. The CDR3 DNA is TGTGCCAGCAAAATGGGCGGCCCCTACGAGCAGTACTTC. Its translation is CASKMGGPYEQYF. Looking up the rest from reference TRBV28 and TRBJ2-7 gives the full variable domain: DVKVTQSSRYLVKRTGEKVFLECVQDMDHENMFWYRQDPGLGLRLIYFSYDVKMKEKGDIPEGYSVSREKKERFSLILESASTNQTSMYLCASKMGGPYEQYFGPGTRLTVT.

In its sample, this clonotype was seen a few times. The genes are TRBV12-3 or TRBV12-4 and TRBJ1-5, with 7 bases identical to TRBD1. CDR3 length: 16 residues. V trimming: 1 base; J trimming: 4 bases; junction bases outside the gene matches: 7. The CDR3 sequence is CASSLGGGVGNQPQHF. CDR3 bases: TGTGCCAGCAGTTTAGGAGGGGGCGTAGGAAATCAGCCCCAGCATTTT.

This clonotype was picked up a small number of times. For the CDR3, the DNA is TGTGCCAGCAGTTACAGGGAGAGGGAGCTGTTTTTT. Translated, it gives CASSYRERELFF. The chain joins TRBV6-2 or TRBV6-3 to TRBJ2-2; a possible D gene is TRBD2 (5 bases). CDR3 size: 12 residues. Trimming removed 2 bases at V and 9 bases at J, with 7 bases between. Germline V gene lookup returns CDR1 MNHEY and CDR2 SVGEGT.

This chain connects TRBV12-3 or TRBV12-4 to TRBJ2-5; maybe TRBD1 (5 bases). V was clipped by 5 bases and J by 2 bases, with 12 bases between them. CDR3 length: 14 amino acids. The CDR3 region has the DNA TGTGCCAGCAGTCCCTCGCCAGGGCAAGAGACCCAGTACTTC. Residues: CASSPSPGQETQYF.

The V gene is TRBV27, the J gene TRBJ2-1; D is perhaps TRBD2 (6 bases). Germline V gives CDR1 MNHEY, CDR2 SMNVEV (reference sequence). The CDR3 consists of 15 residues. The V end lost 6 bases, the J end lost 3 bases, and 15 bases lay between the germline ends. CDR3 amino acids: CASRSGTQRYNEQFF. CDR3 DNA: TGTGCCAGCAGATCCGGGACTCAGCGCTACAATGAGCAGTTCTTC.

This chain uses TRBV7-2 with TRBJ1-1, with 9 nucleotides matching TRBD1. V shed 1 base, J shed 3 bases, and the junction held 3 bases outside the gene matches. CDR1 and CDR2 from the germline V gene are SGHTA and FQGNSA. The CDR3 spans 15 residues. This CDR3 is CASSLEQGADTEAFF. DNA of the CDR3: TGTGCCAGCAGCTTAGAACAGGGGGCTGACACTGAAGCTTTCTTT.

The CDR3 DNA follows: TGTGCCAGCAGTTACTTTAGTTTAGCGGGAAGCGAACGTCAAGAGACCCAGTACTTC. Protein: CASSYFSLAGSERQETQYF. The chain has TRBV6-6 and TRBJ2-5, with 8 bases that match TRBD2. Germline CDR1 MNHNY, CDR2 SVGAGI (reference sequence). The CDR3 contains 19 residues. V trimming: 1 base; J trimming: 2 bases; junction bases outside the gene matches: 15.

The rearrangement uses TRBV28 and TRBJ1-5; 8 positions match TRBD1. Germline CDR1 and CDR2: MDHEN and SYDVKM. J lost 5 bases, V lost 5 bases, and 14 bases had no gene match. The CDR3 sequence is 17 residues long. This CDR3 is CASSQLQGAWGDQPQHF. The CDR3 DNA reads as TGTGCCAGCAGTCAACTGCAGGGGGCCTGGGGGGATCAGCCCCAGCATTTT.

The rearrangement uses TRBV6-2 or TRBV6-3 and TRBJ2-4; 9 bases fit TRBD1. The V segment lost 4 bases and the J segment 7 bases; nucleotides outside the gene matches: 2. The CDR3 loop spans 13 amino acids. Per germline, CDR1 MNHEY and CDR2 SVGEGT. The CDR3 sequence: CASSFDRGNIQYF. As DNA, the CDR3 is TGTGCCAGCAGTTTCGACAGGGGGAACATTCAGTACTTC.

The gene calls are TRBV15 and TRBJ2-7; D remains ambiguous. This CDR3 comprises 14 residues. Trimming cost V 4 bases and J 7 bases, with 17 bases left between them. Germline assignment: CDR1 LNHNV and CDR2 YYDKDF (reference sequence). The CDR3 DNA reads TGTGCCACCAGCACAAGAGAGACCGCTCGGGAGCAGTACTTC. This sequence encodes CATSTRETAREQYF.

The chain joins TRBV2 to TRBJ2-6, with D unclear. This CDR3 spans 17 amino acids. The germline V gene has CDR1 SNHLY and CDR2 FYNNEI. The V end was cut by 2 bases, the J end by 4 bases, with 15 bases between. CDR3: CASSELAGSTGANVLTF. Written as DNA, the CDR3 is TGTGCCAGCAGTGAACTGGCAGGTTCGACCGGGGCCAACGTCCTGACTTTC.